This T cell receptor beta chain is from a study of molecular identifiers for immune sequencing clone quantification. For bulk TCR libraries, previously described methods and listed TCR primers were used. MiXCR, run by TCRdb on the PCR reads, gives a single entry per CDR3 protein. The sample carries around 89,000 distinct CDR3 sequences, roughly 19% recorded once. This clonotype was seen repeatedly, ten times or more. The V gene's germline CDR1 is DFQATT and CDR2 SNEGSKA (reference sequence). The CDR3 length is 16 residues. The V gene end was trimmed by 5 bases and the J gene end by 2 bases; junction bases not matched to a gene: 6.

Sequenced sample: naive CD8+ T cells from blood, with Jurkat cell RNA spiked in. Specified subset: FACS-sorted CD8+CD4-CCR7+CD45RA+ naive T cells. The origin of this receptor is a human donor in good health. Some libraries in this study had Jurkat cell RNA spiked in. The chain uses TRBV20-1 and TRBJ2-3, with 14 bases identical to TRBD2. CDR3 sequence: CSASRLAGGSTDTQYF. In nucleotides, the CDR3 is TGCAGTGCTTCACGACTAGCGGGGGGGTCCACAGATACGCAGTATTTT.